The 23 T cell receptor beta chains in this list originate from one sample, sequenced in a study of T cell repertoires in cytomegalovirus infection. Using its own MiXCR run on the reads, TCRdb lists one record per CDR3 protein. The sample shows 650,000 to 900,000 distinct CDR3 sequences, under 35% of them seen only once. Antigens for these TCRs are unknown. Material: cultured CD8+ T cells from PBMCs, obtained from culture after CMV antigen stimulation. These receptors were collected from a human donor in good health (CMV status not recorded). Some clones in this sample may be carry-over from other donors' samples.

This clonotype has more than one count but fewer than ten. The V call is TRBV12-3 or TRBV12-4, the J call TRBJ2-5; maybe TRBD1 (6 bases). The CDR3 is 16 amino acids. The germline V and J ends were trimmed by 6 bases and 1 base, with 18 bases remaining between them. Here the CDR3 reads CASSYRVGAAQETQYF. In DNA form, the CDR3 reads TGTGCCAGCAGCTACCGCGTGGGGGCGGCCCAAGAGACCCAGTACTTC.

This chain uses TRBV7-9 with TRBJ1-2, with a weak D call TRBD1 (5 bases). Germline values: CDR1 SEHNR, CDR2 FQNEAQ (reference sequence). Trimming took off 4 bases at V and 4 bases at J, with 13 bases between the two ends. The CDR3 totals 14 residues. CDR3 in amino acids: CASSSGPTLYGYTF. For the CDR3, the DNA is TGTGCCAGCAGCTCGGGACCGACCCTCTATGGCTACACCTTC.

This clonotype was seen ten or more times. The chain has TRBV7-6 and TRBJ2-5; no clear D gene. The germline CDR1 and CDR2 sequences are SGHVS and FNYEAQ. V gave up 4 bases and J gave up 3 bases, with 6 bases separating them. The CDR3 totals 12 residues. The CDR3 is CASSYNKETQYF. The CDR3 coding sequence is TGTGCCAGCAGCTATAACAAAGAGACCCAGTACTTC.

The chain couples TRBV20-1 to TRBJ2-1; TRBD2 agrees at 9 bases. The CDR3 runs to 15 residues. The V segment lost 1 base and the J segment 4 bases; nucleotides outside the gene matches: 5. The germline gives CDR1 DFQATT, CDR2 SNEGSKA (reference sequence). The CDR3 DNA reads as TGCAGTGCTAGAGCAGCGGGGGGCTATTACAATGAGCAGTTCTTC. As protein: CSARAAGGYYNEQFF.

The chain is built from TRBV28 and TRBJ2-2; D uncertain. This CDR3 has 16 residues. V was pared by 6 bases and J by 0 bases, with 14 bases between. The germline V gene has CDR1 MDHEN and CDR2 SYDVKM. DNA of the CDR3: TGTGCCAGCAGCCTAACGATCCCTGCGAACACCGGGGAGCTGTTTTTT. It is translated as CASSLTIPANTGELFF.

The chain has TRBV7-3 and TRBJ2-3, with D maybe TRBD2 (6 bases). Germline V CDR1 and CDR2: SGHTA, FQGTGA. The CDR3 totals 14 residues. V was cut by 4 bases and J by 2 bases, with 10 bases left in between. CDR3 sequence: CASSSPGLTDTQYF. The CDR3 DNA reads TGTGCCAGCAGCTCTCCGGGACTCACAGATACGCAGTATTTT.

This clonotype was counted a single time. V is TRBV7-9 and J is TRBJ2-3; possible D gene TRBD2, 6 bases. Trimming pared 5 bases from V and 5 bases from J, leaving 14 bases between. Germline CDR1 and CDR2: SEHNR and FQNEAQ (reference sequence). CDR3 length: 14 residues. In nucleotides, the CDR3 is TGTGCCAGCAGCCCTGACTGGAGGGTAGATACGCAGTATTTT. It codes for CASSPDWRVDTQYF.

The rearrangement uses TRBV6-6 and TRBJ1-2, with 7 nucleotides matching TRBD1. Germline loops: CDR1 MNHNY, CDR2 SVGAGI (reference sequence). The CDR3 contains 14 residues. After removal of 6 bases from V and 8 bases from J, the junction contained 12 bases not matched to a gene. CDR3 sequence (DNA): TGTGCCAGCAGGCCCGAGACAGGGATACGCGGCTACACCTTC. Translated: CASRPETGIRGYTF.

The J gene is TRBJ2-2, the V gene TRBV10-3, with D unresolved. V was cut by 6 bases and J by 2 bases, with 13 bases left in between. The CDR3 sequence is 15 residues long. Germline CDR1 is ENHRY and CDR2 is SYGVKD. The CDR3 loop is CAISLLGPNTGELFF. CDR3 DNA sequence: TGTGCCATCAGCCTACTCGGCCCCAACACCGGGGAGCTGTTTTTT.

A few counts support this clonotype. DNA of the CDR3: TGTGCCAGCGTGACCCGTTGGGAGCAGTACTTC. Translated: CASVTRWEQYF. The chain uses TRBV2 and TRBJ2-7; D gene uncertain. The CDR3 sequence is 11 residues long. CDR1 is SNHLY and CDR2 is FYNNEI in the germline V gene. Between the trimmed V and J ends, which lost 8 bases and 7 bases, there was a span of 12 bases.

The chain has TRBV7-4 and TRBJ2-1; a weak D match, TRBD1 (6 bases). CDR1 is SGHVT, CDR2 SQSDAQ, per germline. The CDR3 sequence is 22 residues long. V was pared by 0 bases and J by 7 bases, with 34 bases between. CDR3 sequence: CASSLALGWGQKQVHLANEQFF. The CDR3, as DNA: TGTGCCAGCAGCTTAGCGCTCGGATGGGGGCAGAAACAGGTCCATCTGGCTAATGAGCAGTTCTTC.

The chain employs TRBV7-6 and TRBJ1-2; the match to TRBD1 covers 9 bases. V lost 5 bases and J lost 4; bases outside the gene matches: 14. There are 17 residues in the CDR3. The germline V gene encodes CDR1 SGHVS and CDR2 FNYEAQ. The DNA for the CDR3 is TGTGCCAGCAGCATCCCTTTCCGACAGGGGGTATTCTATGGCTACACCTTC. It translates to CASSIPFRQGVFYGYTF.

This clonotype was seen only a few times. This rearrangement joins TRBV7-6 to TRBJ1-2; possible D gene TRBD1, 6 bases. CDR1 is SGHVS, CDR2 FNYEAQ, per germline. The CDR3 sequence is 13 residues long. Trimming removed 3 bases at V and 4 bases at J, with 9 bases between. CDR3 sequence (DNA): TGTGCCAGCAGCTTGACAGGAATCTATGGCTACACCTTC. Amino acid sequence: CASSLTGIYGYTF.

The chain employs TRBV24-1 and TRBJ1-5; TRBD1 might be the D (5 bases). CDR1 and CDR2 from the germline V gene are KGHDR and SFDVKD. The length of the CDR3 is 13 residues. V dropped 7 bases and J dropped 4 bases, with 10 bases sitting between them. The CDR3 protein is CATRGTANQPQHF. As DNA, the CDR3 is TGTGCCACCAGAGGGACGGCGAATCAGCCCCAGCATTTT.

Only a few counts were recorded for this clonotype. The chain employs TRBV6-2 or TRBV6-3 and TRBJ1-2; 7 positions agree with TRBD1. The germline V gene has CDR1 MNHEY and CDR2 SVGEGT. This CDR3 has 13 amino acids. Trimming cost V 11 bases and J 9 bases; bases outside gene matches: 15. CDR3 sequence (DNA): TGTGCCGGCGGCCCACAGGGACAGTCGAGCTACACCTTC. Translating gives CAGGPQGQSSYTF.

This chain connects TRBV27 to TRBJ2-2, with D hard to call. Per germline, CDR1 MNHEY and CDR2 SMNVEV (reference sequence). Trimming took off 2 bases at V and 0 bases at J, with 7 bases between the two ends. This CDR3 is built from 15 residues. The CDR3 sequence: CASSLDQPNTGELFF. DNA of the CDR3: TGTGCCAGCAGTTTAGACCAACCGAACACCGGGGAGCTGTTTTTT.

This chain joins TRBV7-9 and TRBJ1-5; 7 bases are shared with TRBD1. Germline CDR1 and CDR2: SEHNR and FQNEAQ (reference sequence). The junction had 21 bases not matched to a gene; V was cut back by 1 base and J by 0 bases. CDR3 length: 22 residues. The CDR3 loop is CASSLEGMSGAGGYYSNQPQHF. The DNA of the CDR3 is TGTGCCAGCAGCTTAGAGGGGATGAGTGGGGCAGGGGGATACTATAGCAATCAGCCCCAGCATTTT.

This clonotype turned up a few times. This sequence joins TRBV2 and TRBJ2-3; D may be TRBD1 (6 bases). This CDR3 is 14 amino acids long. V dropped 3 bases and J dropped 3 bases, with 10 bases sitting between them. Germline V gives CDR1 SNHLY, CDR2 FYNNEI. CDR3 bases: TGTGCCAGCAGTGATACAGGGTTTACAGATACGCAGTATTTT. It is translated as CASSDTGFTDTQYF. Full variable domain (remainder filled in from reference TRBV2 and TRBJ2-3): EPEVTQTPSHQVTQMGQEVILRCVPISNHLYFYWYRQILGQKVEFLVSFYNNEISEKSEIFDDQFSVERPDGSNFTLKIRSTKLEDSAMYFCASSDTGFTDTQYFGPGTRLTVL.

This clonotype was recorded at least ten times. The CDR3 here is CSARLRTERLRPSKGIQYF. The CDR3, as DNA: TGCAGTGCTAGACTCCGGACGGAGCGACTACGCCCTAGCAAGGGCATTCAGTACTTC. The chain combines TRBV20-1 with TRBJ2-4; the D gene is possibly TRBD2 (5 bases). This CDR3 region has 19 residues. CDR1 and CDR2 from the germline V gene are DFQATT and SNEGSKA (reference sequence). Deletions cut 2 bases from V and 9 bases from J, with 32 bases between.

This clonotype appeared a few times. This chain connects TRBV7-2 to TRBJ2-1, with TRBD1 matching over 9 bases. Unmatched junction bases numbered 19, after V lost 4 bases and J lost 0 bases. The CDR3 has 21 amino acids. CDR1 is SGHTA, CDR2 FQGNSA, per germline. CDR3 amino acids: CASSSTTGTGSRKSSYNEQFF. In nucleotides, the CDR3 is TGTGCCAGCAGCTCCACCACCGGGACAGGGTCCCGGAAAAGCTCCTACAATGAGCAGTTCTTC. Looking up the rest from reference TRBV7-2 and TRBJ2-1 gives the full variable domain: GAGVSQSPSNKVTEKGKDVELRCDPISGHTALYWYRQSLGQGLEFLIYFQGNSAPDKSGLPSDRFSAERTGGSVSTLTIQRTQQEDSAVYLCASSSTTGTGSRKSSYNEQFFGPGTRLTVL.

This clonotype was recorded many times. Relative to the germline gene, one junction end is altered; a read error may explain this. Written as DNA, the CDR3 is TGTGCTAGCAGGGGAGTAGCGGGGGGCAGGAATGAGCAGTTCTTC. Amino acids: CASRGVAGGRNEQFF. This chain joins TRBV7-7 and TRBJ2-1; 10 bases are shared with TRBD2. CDR1 SSHAT and CDR2 FNYEAQ come from the germline V gene (reference sequence). CDR3 size: 15 residues.

The chain uses TRBV15 and TRBJ2-1; D is unclear. Trimming removed 4 bases at V and 4 bases at J, with 5 bases between. Germline V gives CDR1 LNHNV, CDR2 YYDKDF (reference sequence). This CDR3 is 12 amino acids long. In DNA form, the CDR3 reads TGTGCCACCAGCACGCAATACAATGAGCAGTTCTTC. Its protein product is CATSTQYNEQFF.

This clonotype showed up just a few times. V usage is TRBV11-1 and J usage is TRBJ2-7; TRBD2 might be the D (6 bases). V lost 7 bases to trimming and J lost 0 bases, with 16 bases between them. Germline V gives CDR1 SGHAT, CDR2 FQDESV (reference sequence). The CDR3 consists of 15 residues. CDR3 bases: TGTGCCAGCACCTGGGGCGGGGCCCCCTCCTACGAGCAGTACTTC. Translating gives CASTWGGAPSYEQYF.